Below are 4 T cell receptor beta chains sequenced from a single sample in a study of T cells in tuberculosis. Repertoires were generated with immunoSEQ multiplex PCR, while TCRdb's copy carries only in-frame clones and drops some. The repertoire holds some 25,000 clones, with around 95% as singletons. The sample taken for sequencing was PBMCs. These receptors came from a donor aged 5 to 30 with latent tuberculosis or without tuberculosis infection.

This rearrangement joins TRBV5-1 to TRBJ1-3; no clear D gene. The CDR3 spans 13 residues. V lost 3 bases, J lost 3 bases, and 7 bases lay in between. Looked up from germline, CDR1 is SGHRS and CDR2 is YFSETQ. The CDR3 region has the DNA TGCGCCAGCAGCTCCCTAAGTGGAAACACCATATATTTT. Its protein product is CASSSLSGNTIYF.

The chain combines TRBV13 with TRBJ1-2, with 7 bases matching TRBD1. With 5 bases clipped from V and 4 bases from J, the junction kept 4 bases outside the gene matches. The CDR3 totals 13 residues. Germline loops: CDR1 PRHDT, CDR2 FYEKMQ (reference sequence). This CDR3 is CASSQDRTYGYTF. CDR3 DNA sequence: TGTGCCAGCAGCCAGGACAGGACCTATGGCTACACCTTC.

This chain connects TRBV5-1 to TRBJ2-2; D ambiguous. This CDR3 is built from 13 residues. V was pared by 2 bases and J by 8 bases, with 10 bases between. Germline V gene lookup returns CDR1 SGHRS and CDR2 YFSETQ. CDR3 coding DNA: TGCGCCAGCAGCTTTAGCTGGTCTGGGGAGCTGTTTTTT. This codes for CASSFSWSGELFF. Based on the CDR3 plus reference TRBV5-1 and TRBJ2-2, the full variable domain is KAGVTQTPRYLIKTRGQQVTLSCSPISGHRSVSWYQQTPGQGLQFLFEYFSETQRNKGNFPGRFSGRQFSNSRSEMNVSTLELGDSALYLCASSFSWSGELFFGEGSRLTVL.

V and J are TRBV7-3 and TRBJ2-7; D is possibly TRBD2 (7 bases). CDR1 and CDR2 (germline): SGHTA, FQGTGA. This CDR3 has 15 residues. Trimming removed 5 bases from V and 4 bases from J, with 18 bases in between. CDR3 bases: TGTGCCAGCAGCCCGGGGGGCGTCACACAATACGAGCAGTACTTC. Translated: CASSPGGVTQYEQYF.